Each of the 30 T cell receptor beta chains below was sequenced from the same sample in a study of blood T cell repertoires in COVID-19 (dated by TCRdb to 2019 to 2021). Libraries were constructed by the immunoSEQ multiplex PCR assay. In TCRdb, the immuneACCESS table is reduced to in-frame sequences with V and J assigned. These tables do not hold every clone; where another copy was compared, an unresolved V gene accounts for under half, and the others remain unexplained. A total of 270,000 or so clones appear in this sample, roughly 90% of them only once. The ten biggest clones cover roughly 5.1% of the sample. Specimen: peripheral blood. The receptors come from a man aged 35-49 years with acute or convalescent COVID-19.

This clone appeared once. The V gene is TRBV7-9, the J gene TRBJ1-3, with TRBD1 identical over 8 bases. V trimming: 1 base; J trimming: 0 bases; junction bases outside the gene matches: 2. The CDR3 consists of 16 residues. CDR1 and CDR2 (germline): SEHNR, FQNEAQ (reference sequence). CDR3 coding DNA: TGTGCCAGCAGCTTAGGGACAGGGAACTCTGGAAACACCATATATTTT. It codes for CASSLGTGNSGNTIYF.

This chain links TRBV11-1 with TRBJ1-1, with no clear D. CDR1 SGHAT and CDR2 FQDESV come from the germline V gene (reference sequence). The V gene lost 1 base and the J gene lost 5 bases, with 11 bases spanning the gap. The CDR3 spans 14 residues. Written as DNA, the CDR3 is TGTGCCAGCAGCTTAGACCCGCGGCAAACTGAAGCTTTCTTT. Protein product: CASSLDPRQTEAFF.

This clone was detected only a few times. The V gene is TRBV12-3 or TRBV12-4, the J gene TRBJ1-5; possibly TRBD1 for D (5 bases). CDR3 length: 13 residues. Deletions cut 6 bases from V and 9 bases from J, with 15 bases between. CDR3 bases: TGTGCCAGCAGACCCAGGGATCGGCGGCCCCAGCATTTT. It encodes CASRPRDRRPQHF.

The chain combines TRBV6-5 with TRBJ1-3; D uncertain. The V gene's germline CDR1 is MNHEY and CDR2 SVGAGI. V was clipped by 0 bases and J by 2 bases, with 5 bases between them. The CDR3 extends over 14 amino acids. The CDR3 DNA sequence: TGTGCCAGCAGTTACTCGTCTGCTGGAAACACCATATATTTT. Encoded protein: CASSYSSAGNTIYF.

The CDR3 reads CASRDRGRGNEKLFF. The CDR3 nucleotides are TGCGCCAGCCGGGACAGGGGGCGGGGTAATGAAAAACTGTTTTTT. V usage is TRBV10-2 and J usage is TRBJ1-4, with 12 bases identical to TRBD1. Trimming at V came to 8 bases and at J to 4 bases, leaving 5 bases not matched to a gene. CDR1 and CDR2 (germline): WSHSY, SAAADI. The CDR3 loop spans 15 amino acids.

The chain links TRBV2 to TRBJ1-5; D not resolved. The germline V gene encodes CDR1 SNHLY and CDR2 FYNNEI. V gave up 4 bases and J gave up 6 bases, with 4 bases separating them. The CDR3 has 11 amino acids. CDR3 coding DNA: TGTGCCAGCAGTGGCGGTCAGCCCCAGCATTTT. Translated, it gives CASSGGQPQHF.

The V and J genes are TRBV7-8 and TRBJ1-2; 9 bases match TRBD1. Losses at the gene ends were 5 bases for V and 8 bases for J; bases not matched to a gene: 15. From germline, CDR1 is SGHVS and CDR2 FQNEAQ. This CDR3 spans 16 amino acids. The CDR3 loop is CASSTEWGQGTRGYTF. The CDR3 DNA is TGTGCCAGCAGCACTGAGTGGGGACAGGGCACTCGGGGCTACACCTTC.

This chain connects TRBV15 to TRBJ2-1, with TRBD2 identical over 8 bases. The CDR3 is 15 residues long. CDR1 LNHNV and CDR2 YYDKDF come from the germline V gene (reference sequence). Trimming cost V 0 bases and J 5 bases; bases outside gene matches: 3. CDR3 sequence reads: CATSRDIAGNNEQFF. For the CDR3, the DNA is TGTGCCACCAGCAGAGACATAGCGGGGAACAATGAGCAGTTCTTC.

The rearrangement links TRBV3-1 (or the pseudogene TRBV3-2) to TRBJ2-1, with D perhaps TRBD2 (7 bases). Germline V gene data show CDR1 as LGHDT and CDR2 as YNNKEL (reference sequence). The CDR3 covers 16 residues. Deletions cut 4 bases from V and 5 bases from J, with 18 bases between. In DNA, the CDR3 is TGTGCCAGCAGCCTTTGGGGGCGGGGGCACAACAATGAGCAGTTCTTC. Translating it yields CASSLWGRGHNNEQFF.

This clone was detected only once. In the same sample, other DNA sequences code for this CDR3. This chain uses TRBV5-6 with TRBJ1-4; 9 positions match TRBD1. The CDR3 is 14 amino acids. The V gene's germline CDR1 is SGHDT and CDR2 YYEEEE. With V trimmed by 5 bases and J by 8 bases, 7 bases remained unmatched. The CDR3 coding sequence is TGTGCCAGCAGTTCCGGGACAGGGTACGAAAAACTGTTTTTT. Protein sequence: CASSSGTGYEKLFF.

The chain combines TRBV14 with TRBJ1-2; TRBD1 matches 8 bases. The CDR3 has 14 amino acids. With V trimmed by 1 base and J by 4 bases, 2 bases remained unmatched. Germline CDR1 is SGHDN and CDR2 is FVKESK. CDR3 DNA: TGTGCCAGCAGCCAAGTCGGGACAGGCTATGGCTACACCTTC. Translating gives CASSQVGTGYGYTF.

The chain couples TRBV6-1 to TRBJ2-1; possibly TRBD1 for D (6 bases). Trimming pared 1 base from V and 4 bases from J, leaving 11 bases between. CDR1 and CDR2 from the germline V gene are MNHNS and SASEGT. The CDR3 is 15 residues long. The CDR3: CASSEGTALYNEQFF. The CDR3 coding sequence is TGTGCCAGCAGTGAAGGGACAGCTCTTTACAATGAGCAGTTCTTC.

The chain is built from TRBV24-1 and TRBJ2-3; no reliable D call. This CDR3 spans 13 amino acids. V lost 1 base and J lost 5, with 6 bases in between. In germline, CDR1 is KGHDR, CDR2 SFDVKD. The CDR3: CATSDFEEDTQYF. The CDR3 DNA reads TGTGCCACCAGTGATTTTGAGGAAGATACGCAGTATTTT.

V is TRBV5-4 and J is TRBJ2-1, with a weak D call TRBD2 (7 bases). V was clipped by 0 bases and J by 8 bases, with 15 bases between them. This CDR3 is 15 amino acids long. Germline V gene data show CDR1 as SGHNT and CDR2 as YYREEE (reference sequence). CDR3 region: CASSLVTREGDEQFF. For the CDR3, the DNA is TGTGCCAGCAGCTTGGTAACCAGGGAGGGGGATGAGCAGTTCTTC.

This clone was seen more than once but under ten times. The CDR3 here is CASSQQGGVTGELFF. In nucleotides, the CDR3 is TGTGCCAGCTCTCAACAGGGGGGCGTCACCGGGGAGCTGTTTTTT. The chain is built from TRBV18 and TRBJ2-2; 8 bases align to TRBD1. J lost 4 bases, V lost 6 bases, and 7 bases had no gene match. CDR3 size: 15 residues. Per germline, CDR1 KGHSH and CDR2 LQKENI. The complete variable domain, with remaining parts taken from reference TRBV18 and TRBJ2-2, reads NAGVMQNPRHLVRRRGQEARLRCSPMKGHSHVYWYRQLPEEGLKFMVYLQKENIIDESGMPKERFSAEFPKEGPSILRIQQVVRGDSAAYFCASSQQGGVTGELFFGEGSRLTVL.

The V call is TRBV28, the J call TRBJ1-1; no firm D call. The germline V gene has CDR1 MDHEN and CDR2 SYDVKM. This CDR3 region has 13 residues. Trimming stripped 3 bases from V and 1 base from J, with 6 bases between. Here the CDR3 reads CASSFGKNTEAFF. The CDR3 DNA sequence: TGTGCCAGCAGTTTCGGGAAGAACACTGAAGCTTTCTTT.

The chain is built from TRBV5-4 and TRBJ2-2, with 12 bases aligning to TRBD1. This CDR3 spans 16 amino acids. V lost 0 bases, J lost 7 bases, and 4 bases stayed unmatched. Germline-derived CDR1 and CDR2 are SGHNT and YYREEE (reference sequence). DNA of the CDR3: TGTGCCAGCAGCTTGGGGGACAGGGGGCGAAACGGGGAGCTGTTTTTT. Translating it yields CASSLGDRGRNGELFF. Filled out from reference TRBV5-4 and TRBJ2-2, the complete variable domain reads ETGVTQSPTHLIKTRGQQVTLRCSSQSGHNTVSWYQQALGQGPQFIFQYYREEENGRGNFPPRFSGLQFPNYSSELNVNALELDDSALYLCASSLGDRGRNGELFFGEGSRLTVL.

The CDR3 protein is CASSFGTGSSTGELFF. The CDR3 DNA is TGTGCCAGCAGCTTTGGGACAGGGAGTAGCACCGGGGAGCTGTTTTTT. This sequence joins TRBV7-3 and TRBJ2-2; 9 nucleotides match TRBD1. The germline CDR1 and CDR2 sequences are SGHTA and FQGTGA. J lost 4 bases, V lost 3 bases, and 6 bases had no gene match. This CDR3 is built from 16 residues.

V is TRBV5-1 and J is TRBJ1-1; D ambiguous. The CDR3 is made up of 14 amino acids. CDR1 and CDR2 from the germline V gene are SGHRS and YFSETQ. Trimming pared 3 bases from V and 1 base from J, leaving 10 bases between. The CDR3 DNA reads as TGCGCCAGCAGCTATATCCCAGAGAACACTGAAGCTTTCTTT. This codes for CASSYIPENTEAFF.

J is TRBJ2-2 and V is TRBV5-1; D is unclear. The ends were cut back, 5 bases at V and 4 bases at J, with 12 bases in the middle. This CDR3 has 14 residues. Germline V gene data show CDR1 as SGHRS and CDR2 as YFSETQ. In nucleotides, the CDR3 is TGCGCCAGCAGGGATTACAGAGCCACCGGGGAGCTGTTTTTT. Translating gives CASRDYRATGELFF.

The CDR3 DNA reads as TGTGCCAGCAGACCAGTCGCGACAGATTATGAAAAACTGTTTTTT. Its translation is CASRPVATDYEKLFF. The chain has TRBV27 and TRBJ1-4; weak D call: TRBD1 (5 bases). Germline V gene data show CDR1 as MNHEY and CDR2 as SMNVEV (reference sequence). V gave up 6 bases and J gave up 6 bases, with 17 bases separating them. CDR3 length equals 15 residues.

The chain employs TRBV6-5 and TRBJ2-1; 9 bases fit TRBD2. Per the germline V gene, CDR1 is MNHEY and CDR2 is SVGAGI. After removal of 6 bases from V and 7 bases from J, the junction contained 10 bases not matched to a gene. The CDR3 sequence is 15 residues long. The CDR3, as DNA: TGTGCCAGCAGGACCTTCGAGACTAGCGGTAATGAGCAGTTCTTC. It yields the protein CASRTFETSGNEQFF.

V gene TRBV5-6 combines with J gene TRBJ1-6; TRBD1 might be the D (6 bases). Germline assignment: CDR1 SGHDT and CDR2 YYEEEE. This CDR3 comprises 16 residues. With 6 bases removed from V and 6 bases from J, the gap between germline ends came to 19 bases. CDR3 amino acids: CASTNLGGGGNSPLHF. In DNA form, the CDR3 reads TGTGCCAGCACCAACTTGGGGGGGGGCGGTAATTCACCCCTCCACTTT.

This clone appeared a single time. The J gene is TRBJ2-7, the V gene TRBV9; D not resolved. Germline loops: CDR1 SGDLS, CDR2 YYNGEE. The CDR3 runs to 14 residues. V dropped 1 base and J dropped 6 bases, with 14 bases sitting between them. The CDR3 reads CASSVRVNAAEQYF. CDR3 DNA sequence: TGTGCCAGCAGCGTACGGGTCAACGCCGCCGAGCAGTACTTC.

The genes are TRBV3-1 (or the pseudogene TRBV3-2) and TRBJ1-1, with D unresolved. The CDR3 is made up of 13 amino acids. Trimming pared 3 bases from V and 1 base from J, leaving 6 bases between. CDR1 LGHDT and CDR2 YNNKEL come from the germline V gene (reference sequence). CDR3 residues: CASSQNRNTEAFF. DNA of the CDR3: TGTGCCAGCAGCCAGAACAGGAACACTGAAGCTTTCTTT.

This clone turned up a few times. The V gene is TRBV7-6, the J gene TRBJ2-7, with 8 bases identical to TRBD1. CDR3 size: 15 residues. V lost 5 bases and J lost 5; bases outside the gene matches: 11. Germline V gives CDR1 SGHVS, CDR2 FNYEAQ. CDR3: CASSRGSRGLDEQYF. The CDR3 region has the DNA TGTGCCAGCAGCCGAGGGAGCAGGGGGCTTGACGAGCAGTACTTC. Looking up the rest from reference TRBV7-6 and TRBJ2-7 gives the full variable domain: GAGVSQSPRYKVTKRGQDVALRCDPISGHVSLYWYRQALGQGPEFLTYFNYEAQQDKSGLPNDRFSAERPEGSISTLTIQRTEQRDSAMYRCASSRGSRGLDEQYFGPGTRLTVT.

This chain uses TRBV11-2 with TRBJ2-1, with 7 positions matching TRBD1. V dropped 4 bases and J dropped 1; count of bases not matched to a gene: 4. CDR3 length equals 15 residues. Per germline, CDR1 SGHAT and CDR2 FQNNGV. The CDR3 loop reads CASSSTGVSYNEQFF. In nucleotides, the CDR3 is TGTGCCAGCAGCTCTACAGGGGTATCCTACAATGAGCAGTTCTTC.

The chain uses TRBV30 and TRBJ2-7; D gene uncertain. In germline, CDR1 is GTSNPN, CDR2 SVGIG (reference sequence). The ends were cut back, 3 bases at V and 4 bases at J, with 16 bases in the middle. The CDR3 extends over 14 amino acids. CDR3 loop: CAWSLGAGRYEQYF. The DNA of the CDR3 is TGTGCCTGGAGCCTGGGTGCAGGTCGATACGAGCAGTACTTC.

This chain links TRBV11-2 with TRBJ1-2; tentative D call: TRBD1 (5 bases). The germline V and J ends were trimmed by 7 bases and 3 bases, with 15 bases remaining between them. This CDR3 region has 14 residues. Germline values: CDR1 SGHAT, CDR2 FQNNGV. The CDR3 reads CASTLAGVHYGYTF. CDR3 DNA: TGTGCCAGCACCCTTGCGGGGGTCCACTATGGCTACACCTTC.

The J gene is TRBJ1-2, the V gene TRBV9; TRBD1 might be the D (6 bases). Trimming stripped 5 bases from V and 3 bases from J, with 11 bases between. Per germline, CDR1 SGDLS and CDR2 YYNGEE. The CDR3 is 13 amino acids. This chain's CDR3 is CASRDSGDYGYTF. The CDR3 DNA follows: TGTGCCAGCAGGGACAGCGGAGACTATGGCTACACCTTC.